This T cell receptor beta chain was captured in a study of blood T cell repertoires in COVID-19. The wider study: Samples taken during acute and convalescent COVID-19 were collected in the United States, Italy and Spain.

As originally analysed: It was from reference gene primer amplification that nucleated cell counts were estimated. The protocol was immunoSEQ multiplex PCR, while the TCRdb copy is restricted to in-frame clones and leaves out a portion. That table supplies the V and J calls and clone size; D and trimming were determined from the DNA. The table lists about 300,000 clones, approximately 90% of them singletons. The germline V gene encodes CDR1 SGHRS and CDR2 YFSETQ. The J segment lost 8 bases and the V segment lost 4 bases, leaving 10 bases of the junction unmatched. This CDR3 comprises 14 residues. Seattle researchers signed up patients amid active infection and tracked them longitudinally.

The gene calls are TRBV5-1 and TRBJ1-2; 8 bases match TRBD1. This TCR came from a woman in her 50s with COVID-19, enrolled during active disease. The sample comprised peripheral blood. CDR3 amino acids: CASSPSQTGEGYTF. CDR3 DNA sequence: TGCGCCAGCAGCCCGTCACAGACAGGGGAGGGCTACACCTTC.